This T cell receptor beta chain was recovered during a study of early T cells in non-severe SARS-CoV-2 infection. This clonotype was seen a handful of times. Germline loops: CDR1 SGHTA, CDR2 FQGNSA. V gave up 5 bases and J gave up 5 bases; unmatched junction bases: 13. This CDR3 is built from 16 residues. TCRdb ran MiXCR on the 5' RACE reads and lists one entry per CDR3 protein. The table lists around 68,000 distinct CDR3 sequences, around an eighth of them singletons, with approximately 1.3% in the top ten. The sequencing used whole blood, collected at baseline. This sequence was found in an adult who was a healthcare worker with PCR-confirmed SARS-CoV-2 infection or an uninfected control (not recorded which). The chain combines TRBV7-2 with TRBJ1-2; 8 bases are a match to TRBD1. For the CDR3, the DNA is TGTGCCAGCAGCGCCCCCGAGCCAGGGGGCCAATATGGCTACACCTTC. This gives the protein CASSAPEPGGQYGYTF.